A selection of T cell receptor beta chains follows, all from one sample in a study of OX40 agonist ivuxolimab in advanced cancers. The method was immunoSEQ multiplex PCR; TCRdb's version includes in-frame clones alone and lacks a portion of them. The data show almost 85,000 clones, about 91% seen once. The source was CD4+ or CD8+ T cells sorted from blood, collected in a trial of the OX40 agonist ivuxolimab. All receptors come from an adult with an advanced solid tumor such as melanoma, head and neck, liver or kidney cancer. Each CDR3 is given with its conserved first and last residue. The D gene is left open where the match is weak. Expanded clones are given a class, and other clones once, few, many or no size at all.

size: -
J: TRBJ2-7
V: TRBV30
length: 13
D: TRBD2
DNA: TGTGCCTGGTTGGGACTAGCGGGAACCGAGCAGTACTTC
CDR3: CAWLGLAGTEQYF

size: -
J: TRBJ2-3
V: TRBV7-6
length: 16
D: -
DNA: TGTGCCAGCAGCTTAGCGTCGGGCGTAGTGACAGATACGCAGTATTTT
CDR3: CASSLASGVVTDTQYF

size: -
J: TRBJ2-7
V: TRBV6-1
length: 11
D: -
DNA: TGTGCCAGCAGTCGTGACAACGAGCAGTACTTC
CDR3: CASSRDNEQYF

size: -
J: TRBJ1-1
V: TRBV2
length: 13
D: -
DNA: TGTGCCAGCAGAGTACACCGGGACACTGAAGCTTTCTTT
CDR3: CASRVHRDTEAFF

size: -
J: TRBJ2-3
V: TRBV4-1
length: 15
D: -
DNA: TGCGCCAGCAGCCGGGCAGCCTCTAGCACAGATACGCAGTATTTT
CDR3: CASSRAASSTDTQYF

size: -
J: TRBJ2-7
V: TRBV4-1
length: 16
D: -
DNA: TGCGCCAGCAGCCAAGTCACCTTCGGTAGTGCCTACGAGCAGTACTTC
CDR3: CASSQVTFGSAYEQYF

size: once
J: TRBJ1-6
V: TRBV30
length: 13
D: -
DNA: TGTGCCTGGAGTCGAACAGCAGGTTCACCCCTCCACTTT
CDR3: CAWSRTAGSPLHF

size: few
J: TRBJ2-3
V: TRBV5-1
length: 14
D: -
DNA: TGCGCCAGCAGCTTGGATCCCGGAGGCGGTACGCAGTATTTT
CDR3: CASSLDPGGGTQYF

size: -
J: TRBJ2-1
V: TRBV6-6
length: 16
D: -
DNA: TGTGCCAGCAGGGGCCTGGGGGGGGCAGCCTACAATGAGCAGTTCTTC
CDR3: CASRGLGGAAYNEQFF

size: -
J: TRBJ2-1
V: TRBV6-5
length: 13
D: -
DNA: TGTGCCAGCAGGGACCTCCCTTCGGACGGGCAGTTCTTC
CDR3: CASRDLPSDGQFF

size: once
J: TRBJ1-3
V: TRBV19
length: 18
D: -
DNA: TGTGCCAGTAGTATTCGTCTCCTGGCAGGGGACTCTGGAAACACCATATATTTT
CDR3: CASSIRLLAGDSGNTIYF

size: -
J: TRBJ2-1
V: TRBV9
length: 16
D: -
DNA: TGTGCCAGCAGCCCCCGAGGCGGGACTTTTGGGGATGAGCAGTTCTTC
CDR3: CASSPRGGTFGDEQFF

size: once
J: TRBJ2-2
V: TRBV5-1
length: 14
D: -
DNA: TGCGCCAGCAGCTATGGGCAGGCCACCGGGGAGCTGTTTTTT
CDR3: CASSYGQATGELFF